Shown below are 24 T cell receptor beta chains from a single sample sequenced in a study of OX40 agonist ivuxolimab in advanced cancers. TCRdb's copy holds only in-frame clones and misses some; the assay was immunoSEQ multiplex PCR. This sample yields about 45,000 clones, of which roughly 82% are seen a single time; approximately 2.5% belongs to the top ten. The starting material was CD4+ or CD8+ T cells sorted from blood, obtained in a trial of the OX40 agonist ivuxolimab. Source of these receptors: an adult with an advanced solid tumor such as melanoma, head and neck, liver or kidney cancer.

V gene TRBV7-2 combines with J gene TRBJ1-3; a possible D gene is TRBD1 (5 bases). CDR1 SGHTA and CDR2 FQGNSA come from the germline V gene. This CDR3 region has 15 residues. Between the trimmed V and J ends, which lost 0 bases and 3 bases, there was a span of 9 bases. The CDR3 coding sequence is TGTGCCAGCAGCTTAGCGCCAGGGAATGGAAACACCATATATTTT. Amino acids: CASSLAPGNGNTIYF.

This clone was recorded once. The rearrangement joins TRBV5-1 to TRBJ2-7, with D tentatively TRBD2 (6 bases). This CDR3 region has 15 residues. Trimming took off 1 base at V and 3 bases at J, with 14 bases between the two ends. Germline CDR1 SGHRS, CDR2 YFSETQ. This CDR3 is CASSLINAGGYEQYF. The CDR3 nucleotides read TGCGCCAGCAGCTTGATAAACGCCGGGGGCTACGAGCAGTACTTC.

The V gene is TRBV4-3, the J gene TRBJ2-1; 11 bases map to TRBD2. V lost 3 bases and J lost 5; bases outside the gene matches: 0. Germline-derived CDR1 and CDR2 are LGHNA and YSLEER. CDR3 length equals 14 residues. The CDR3 here is CASSQGLADNEQFF. The CDR3, as DNA: TGCGCCAGCAGCCAGGGACTAGCGGACAATGAGCAGTTCTTC.

This chain uses TRBV7-8 with TRBJ1-5; D gene ambiguous. In germline, CDR1 is SGHVS, CDR2 FQNEAQ. Trimming pared 3 bases from V and 4 bases from J, leaving 7 bases between. The CDR3 consists of 13 residues. Here the CDR3 reads CASSFRENQPQHF. CDR3 sequence (DNA): TGTGCCAGCAGCTTTAGGGAGAATCAGCCCCAGCATTTT.

This chain's CDR3 is CASSFPGQAAGELFF. Here the CDR3 DNA reads TGTGCCAGCAGCTTTCCGGGACAGGCGGCCGGGGAGCTGTTTTTT. The chain is built from TRBV7-8 and TRBJ2-2, with 8 bases that match TRBD1. The CDR3 length is 15 residues. The trim removed 3 bases at V and 6 bases at J, leaving 6 bases unmatched. CDR1 and CDR2 from the germline V gene are SGHVS and FQNEAQ. The full variable domain, its missing parts supplied by reference TRBV7-8 and TRBJ2-2, is GAGVSQSPRYKVAKRGQDVALRCDPISGHVSLFWYQQALGQGPEFLTYFQNEAQLDKSGLPSDRFFAERPEGSVSTLKIQRTQQEDSAVYLCASSFPGQAAGELFFGEGSRLTVL.

The chain couples TRBV10-3 to TRBJ1-2; the match to TRBD1 covers 10 bases. The junction had 8 bases not matched to a gene; V was cut back by 10 bases and J by 6 bases. The germline V gene has CDR1 ENHRY and CDR2 SYGVKD. This CDR3 spans 13 amino acids. The CDR3 nucleotides read TGTGCCAGCAGCGATGACAGGGGGCATGGCTACACCTTC. The encoded protein is CASSDDRGHGYTF.

This clone was picked up a small number of times. The V gene is TRBV2, the J gene TRBJ1-4, with D hard to call. Deletions cut 5 bases from V and 3 bases from J, with 13 bases between. The CDR3 has 15 residues. Per germline, CDR1 SNHLY and CDR2 FYNNEI. This chain's CDR3 is CASSSRGWANEKLFF. CDR3 nucleotide sequence: TGTGCCAGCAGTTCCAGAGGGTGGGCTAATGAAAAACTGTTTTTT.

The CDR3 nucleotides are TGTGCCAGTAGTATAGTTTTGGGGTCGGCCACTGAAGCTTTCTTT. Its translation is CASSIVLGSATEAFF. V usage is TRBV19 and J usage is TRBJ1-1; D is uncertain. Germline V CDR1 and CDR2: LNHDA, SQIVND (reference sequence). This CDR3 is built from 15 residues. The ends were cut back, 1 base at V and 4 bases at J, with 13 bases in the middle.

This clone was detected only once. This chain uses TRBV12-5 with TRBJ2-3, with no clear D. From germline, CDR1 is LGHNT and CDR2 FRNRAP. V lost 2 bases to trimming and J lost 7 bases, with 13 bases between them. The CDR3 length is 14 residues. The DNA for the CDR3 is TGTGCTAGTGGTTTGTCCAGCAGAAGTAATACGCAGTATTTT. It yields the protein CASGLSSRSNTQYF.

The chain recombines TRBV15 with TRBJ2-3; D may be TRBD1 (5 bases). In germline, CDR1 is LNHNV, CDR2 YYDKDF (reference sequence). Trimming shortened V by 5 bases and J by 7 bases, and 22 bases separated the two germline ends. The CDR3 runs to 16 residues. This CDR3 reads CATSGKQVDGSHTQYF. DNA for the CDR3: TGTGCCACCAGCGGTAAACAGGTAGATGGGTCCCATACGCAGTATTTT. The variable domain in full, completed from reference TRBV15 and TRBJ2-3, reads DAMVIQNPRYQVTQFGKPVTLSCSQTLNHNVMYWYQQKSSQAPKLLFHYYDKDFNNEADTPDNFQSRRPNTSFCFLDIRSPGLGDTAMYLCATSGKQVDGSHTQYFGPGTRLTVL.

The chain has TRBV19 and TRBJ2-2; 11 positions match TRBD2. The CDR3 spans 22 residues. After removal of 3 bases from V and 3 bases from J, the junction contained 21 bases not matched to a gene. Germline-derived CDR1 and CDR2 are LNHDA and SQIVND (reference sequence). The CDR3: CASSMKEAGGVAGGPYTGELFF. The CDR3 nucleotides are TGTGCCAGTAGTATGAAGGAAGCGGGAGGAGTAGCGGGAGGGCCTTACACCGGGGAGCTGTTTTTT.

This clone was detected a few times. This chain uses TRBV27 with TRBJ2-1; 7 bases map to TRBD1. CDR3 size: 20 residues. V trimming: 5 bases; J trimming: 4 bases; junction bases outside the gene matches: 23. Germline V gives CDR1 MNHEY, CDR2 SMNVEV (reference sequence). The CDR3 sequence: CASSLRQGWGNRSPYNEQFF. The DNA for the CDR3 is TGTGCCAGCAGTCTCCGACAGGGTTGGGGGAATCGTAGCCCTTACAATGAGCAGTTCTTC.

The chain employs TRBV7-8 and TRBJ1-5; TRBD1 aligns across 7 bases. Germline V gene sequence: CDR1 SGHVS, CDR2 FQNEAQ. The V and J ends lost 3 bases and 4 bases, in that order; junction bases with no gene match: 12. The CDR3 sequence is 17 residues long. The CDR3 nucleotides are TGTGCCAGCAGCTTGACGGAGGGGGCTGTATTAAATCAGCCCCAGCATTTT. It translates to CASSLTEGAVLNQPQHF. The full variable domain, its missing parts supplied by reference TRBV7-8 and TRBJ1-5, is GAGVSQSPRYKVAKRGQDVALRCDPISGHVSLFWYQQALGQGPEFLTYFQNEAQLDKSGLPSDRFFAERPEGSVSTLKIQRTQQEDSAVYLCASSLTEGAVLNQPQHFGDGTRLSIL.

The chain recombines TRBV6-6 with TRBJ2-5; TRBD2 matches at 11 bases. Gene TRBJ2-7 matches the end of the DNA better, so the J call may be wrong. The CDR3 spans 14 residues. CDR1 is MNHNY and CDR2 is SVGAGI in the germline V gene (reference sequence). The CDR3 is CASLSSGGPHEQYF. CDR3 nucleotide sequence: TGTGCCAGCCTGTCTAGCGGGGGGCCCCACGAGCAGTACTTC.

This clone was recorded only once. The chain uses TRBV18 and TRBJ1-3, with D unclear. CDR3 length: 15 amino acids. V gave up 2 bases and J gave up 1 base, with 9 bases separating them. The germline V gene encodes CDR1 KGHSH and CDR2 LQKENI. Here the CDR3 reads CASSPGQESGNTIYF. CDR3 bases: TGTGCCAGCTCACCAGGGCAGGAGTCTGGAAACACCATATATTTT.

The rearrangement joins TRBV5-1 to TRBJ2-7, with 12 nucleotides matching TRBD1. With 1 base clipped from V and 5 bases from J, the junction kept 4 bases outside the gene matches. The CDR3 length is 15 residues. CDR1 is SGHRS and CDR2 is YFSETQ in the germline V gene. The CDR3 bases are TGCGCCAGCAGCTTGTACGGGACAGGGGGCAACGAGCAGTACTTC. Protein sequence: CASSLYGTGGNEQYF.

The J gene is TRBJ2-3, the V gene TRBV7-9; 9 nucleotides match TRBD2. Germline assignment: CDR1 SEHNR and CDR2 FQNEAQ (reference sequence). The CDR3 totals 15 residues. The J segment lost 2 bases and the V segment lost 10 bases, leaving 10 bases of the junction unmatched. The CDR3 protein is CATSGREGPTDTQYF. The CDR3 nucleotides read TGTGCCACCTCGGGGCGGGAGGGCCCCACAGATACGCAGTATTTT. Based on the CDR3 plus reference TRBV7-9 and TRBJ2-3, the full variable domain is DTGVSQNPRHKITKRGQNVTFRCDPISEHNRLYWYRQTLGQGPEFLTYFQNEAQLEKSRLLSDRFSAERPKGSFSTLEIQRTEQGDSAMYLCATSGREGPTDTQYFGPGTRLTVL.

The chain employs TRBV4-2 and TRBJ2-3; 12 positions match TRBD2. The germline V gene encodes CDR1 LGHNA and CDR2 YNFKEQ. The CDR3 runs to 15 residues. Losses at the gene ends were 5 bases for V and 4 bases for J; bases not matched to a gene: 4. The CDR3 reads CASSSASGGADTQYF. CDR3 DNA sequence: TGTGCCAGCAGCTCAGCTAGCGGGGGGGCAGATACGCAGTATTTT.

V is TRBV7-2 and J is TRBJ2-5; D might be TRBD2 (5 bases). Germline loops: CDR1 SGHTA, CDR2 FQGNSA. Trimming cost V 5 bases and J 4 bases, with 17 bases left between them. The CDR3 contains 15 residues. In DNA form, the CDR3 reads TGTGCCAGCAGCCCACAACCCGGGGAAGGAGAGACCCAGTACTTC. Translating gives CASSPQPGEGETQYF.

The sample holds a few counts of this clone. This sequence joins TRBV6-1 and TRBJ2-7; D is uncertain. V was pared by 2 bases and J by 6 bases, with 11 bases between. This CDR3 contains 13 residues. The germline gives CDR1 MNHNS, CDR2 SASEGT. The CDR3 protein is CASSENSLSEQYF. CDR3 coding DNA: TGTGCCAGCAGTGAAAACAGCTTATCCGAGCAGTACTTC.

This rearrangement joins TRBV5-8 to TRBJ1-5, with TRBD1 identical over 8 bases. Per germline, CDR1 SGHTS and CDR2 YDEGEE. V lost 4 bases and J lost 7; bases outside the gene matches: 4. The CDR3 totals 13 residues. CDR3 amino acids: CASSRTGSQPQHF. As DNA, the CDR3 is TGTGCCAGCAGCCGGACAGGGTCCCAGCCCCAGCATTTT.

The gene calls are TRBV7-9 and TRBJ2-7; no definite D call. CDR3 length: 12 residues. Between the trimmed V and J ends, which lost 4 bases and 6 bases, there was a span of 10 bases. Germline V lookup: CDR1 SEHNR, CDR2 FQNEAQ (reference sequence). The chain's CDR3 is CASSSSRGEQYF. CDR3 coding DNA: TGTGCCAGCAGCTCCTCTCGAGGCGAGCAGTACTTC.

The rearrangement links TRBV6-1 to TRBJ1-6, with 7 bases matching TRBD1. The CDR3 runs 14 residues. Germline CDR1 and CDR2: MNHNS and SASEGT. The ends lost 7 bases at V and 8 bases at J; junction bases unmatched: 8. The CDR3 bases are TGTGCCAGCATTCCAGGGGGGACCTATTCACCCCTCCACTTT. This gives the protein CASIPGGTYSPLHF.

The table lists this clone with a few counts. V usage is TRBV10-2 and J usage is TRBJ1-1, with D unclear. The CDR3 length is 13 residues. V was trimmed by 7 bases and J by 0 bases, leaving 9 bases between them. Germline values: CDR1 WSHSY, CDR2 SAAADI. The DNA for the CDR3 is TGCGCCAGCATGGCTTCAGTGAACACTGAAGCTTTCTTT. This translates into CASMASVNTEAFF.